This entry features one TCR beta chain sequence. This clonotype has a single count. Its antigen remains unidentified. Per-base qualities were not stored, and no clone one base away is much larger. A single read is weak support. The germline V gene gives CDR1 as SQVTM and CDR2 as ANQGSEA. Its CDR3 holds 13 amino acids, cysteine through phenylalanine. The only DNA kept is the CDR3, 39 bases in frame from the first base. V drops 7 bases and J drops 1 base, leaving 13 bases in between. These data belong to a study of T-cell memory formation after mild COVID-19 (dated by TCRdb to the early 2020s). Context from the whole study: Most TCR sequence clusters were specific to one of the two donors. T-cell clones expanding and contracting after mild COVID-19 in a couple of donors were tracked by longitudinal TCRalpha and TCRbeta repertoire sequencing. The cohort comprised two young, previously healthy adult volunteers, one female and one male.

PBMCs were isolated by Ficoll-Paque density gradient centrifugation. This sample was sequenced with an Illumina NovaSeq 6000. Using 5'RACE with constant-segment primers, TCRalpha and TCRbeta cDNA libraries were constructed, with sample barcodes and unique molecular identifiers added in the process. Trizol reagent was used to extract RNA from every sample. Library amplification was performed in two PCR steps, and a second sample barcode and Illumina TruSeq adapters were introduced in the second step. The libraries were sequenced on an Illumina NovaSeq using 2 x 150 bp paired-end reads. The published analysis was carried out like this. Demultiplexing of reads and collapsing into UMI-guided consensus sequences were performed with migec v1.2.7. Using mixcr v2.1.11, UMI consensuses were aligned to TRA and TRB V and J templates and then assembled into clonotypes. A clonotype was counted as expanded or contracted only when both edgeR and NoisET called the clonotype significant, with the noise models trained on biological replicates. For edgeR calls, the thresholds were a false discovery rate-adjusted p below 0.01 and a log2 fold-change of 1. As an exploratory analysis of dynamics, max-normalized trajectories of the 1000 most abundant clonotypes were examined with PCA combined with hierarchical clustering. Each responding clone was given a CD4 or CD8 phenotype based on the CD4+ and CD8+ repertoires, which had been sequenced separately. TCRdb reworked the public reads: Q25 trimming with fastp, MiXCR clone assembly, productive beta chains retained. Rows with one shared CDR3 protein collapse into an entry with the most common genes and DNA. Clone size and V and J calls follow TCRdb, not the original study. This sample has over 300,000 distinct CDR3 sequences in its table, and less than 25% of those were observed once. The ten largest account for around 23% of the sample.

The study at large found these results: From day 15 to 85, contracting clones showed balanced CD4/CD8 phenotypes, whereas a second wave of clones that expanded from day 15 to 37 leaned towards CD4+. Some responding clones were detected in pre-infection memory, which suggested that pre-existing cross-reactive memory T cells had joined the SARS-CoV-2 response. Contracting CD4+ clones were found mainly in CM and EM memory subsets, while CD8+ clones were enriched in EMRA. Only a couple of mild cases were covered by the study, and larger cohorts that include severe cases with pre-infection samples were considered necessary. The second-wave clones that peaked on day 37 were not confirmed to be SARS-CoV-2 specific.

The chain uses TRBV29-1 and TRBJ1-1; perhaps TRBD1 is the D gene, with 5 bases matching. The source of this sequence is a young man who had mild COVID-19 (a few samples of this study predate the infection). The sample titles of this study are shuffled in the database, so cell type and time point are left out; the donor was told from shared clones. Sequencing input: PBMCs or a T cell subset sorted from them (not recorded which). The nucleotides are TGCAGCGCGAAGGGGATGGGGAACACTGAAGCTTTCTTT. This encodes CSAKGMGNTEAFF. Extended through the reference TRBV29-1 and TRBJ1-1 proteins, this CDR3 yields the full variable domain: SAVISQKPSRDICQRGTSLTIQCQVDSQVTMMFWYRQQPGQSLTLIATANQGSEATYESGFVIDKFPISRPNLTFSTLTVSNMSPEDSSIYLCSAKGMGNTEAFFGQGTRLTVV.